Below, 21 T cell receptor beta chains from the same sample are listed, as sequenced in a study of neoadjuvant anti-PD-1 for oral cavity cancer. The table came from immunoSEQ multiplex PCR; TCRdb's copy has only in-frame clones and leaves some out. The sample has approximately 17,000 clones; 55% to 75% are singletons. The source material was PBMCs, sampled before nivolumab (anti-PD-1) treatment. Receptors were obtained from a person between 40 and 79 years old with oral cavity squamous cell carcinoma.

The CDR3 sequence: CASNLGFTGELFF. For the CDR3, the DNA is TGTGCCAGCAATCTTGGTTTCACCGGGGAGCTGTTTTTT. This rearrangement joins TRBV13 to TRBJ2-2; D gene unclear. CDR3 length: 13 residues. V was trimmed by 7 bases and J by 4 bases, leaving 10 bases between them. Germline-derived CDR1 and CDR2 are PRHDT and FYEKMQ (reference sequence).

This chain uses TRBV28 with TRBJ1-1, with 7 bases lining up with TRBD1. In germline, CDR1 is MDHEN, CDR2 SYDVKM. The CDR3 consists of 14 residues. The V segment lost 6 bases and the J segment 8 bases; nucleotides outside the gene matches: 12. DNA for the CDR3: TGTGCCAGCAGCCTACAAATTGGACAGGTGGAAGCTTTCTTT. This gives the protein CASSLQIGQVEAFF. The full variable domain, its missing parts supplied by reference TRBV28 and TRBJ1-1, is DVKVTQSSRYLVKRTGEKVFLECVQDMDHENMFWYRQDPGLGLRLIYFSYDVKMKEKGDIPEGYSVSREKKERFSLILESASTNQTSMYLCASSLQIGQVEAFFGQGTRLTVV.

The CDR3 reads CASTRRGVRNTEAFF. The CDR3 DNA is TGTGCCAGCACCCGCAGGGGGGTTCGGAACACTGAAGCTTTCTTT. V usage is TRBV7-9 and J usage is TRBJ1-1, with 7 bases aligning to TRBD1. Germline CDR1 reads SEHNR; CDR2 reads FQNEAQ (reference sequence). V trimming: 7 bases; J trimming: 1 base; junction bases outside the gene matches: 9. The CDR3 is 15 amino acids.

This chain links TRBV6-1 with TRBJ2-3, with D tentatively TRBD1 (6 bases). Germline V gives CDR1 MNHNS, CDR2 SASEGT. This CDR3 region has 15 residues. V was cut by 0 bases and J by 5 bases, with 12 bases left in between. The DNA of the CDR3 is TGTGCCAGCAGTGAAGCGGGATCCAGGGGAGATACGCAGTATTTT. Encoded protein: CASSEAGSRGDTQYF.

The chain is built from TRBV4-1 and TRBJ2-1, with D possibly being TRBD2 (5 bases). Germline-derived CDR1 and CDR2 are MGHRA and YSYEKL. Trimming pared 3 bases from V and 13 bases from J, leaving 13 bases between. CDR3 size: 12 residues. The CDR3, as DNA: TGCGCCAGCAGCCACACTAGAGGGATACAGTTCTTC. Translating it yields CASSHTRGIQFF.

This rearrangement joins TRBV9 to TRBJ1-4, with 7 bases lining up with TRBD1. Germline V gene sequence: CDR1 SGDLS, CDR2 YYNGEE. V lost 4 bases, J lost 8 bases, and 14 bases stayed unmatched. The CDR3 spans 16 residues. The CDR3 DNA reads TGTGCCAGCAGCCCAGGGGGGTGGGGAAGGGGAGAAAAACTGTTTTTT. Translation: CASSPGGWGRGEKLFF. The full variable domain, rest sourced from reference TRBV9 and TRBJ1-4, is DSGVTQTPKHLITATGQRVTLRCSPRSGDLSVYWYQQSLDQGLQFLIQYYNGEERAKGNILERFSAQQFPDLHSELNLSSLELGDSALYFCASSPGGWGRGEKLFFGSGTQLSVL.

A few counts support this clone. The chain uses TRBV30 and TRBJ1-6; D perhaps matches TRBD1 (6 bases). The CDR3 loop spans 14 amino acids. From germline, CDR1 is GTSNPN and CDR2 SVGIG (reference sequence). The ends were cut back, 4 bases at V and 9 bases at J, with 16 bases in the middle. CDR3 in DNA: TGTGCCTGGACATTGGGGGGCAGAGTTTCACCCCTCCACTTT. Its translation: CAWTLGGRVSPLHF. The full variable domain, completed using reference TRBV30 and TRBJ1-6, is SQTIHQWPATLVQPVGSPLSLECTVEGTSNPNLYWYRQAAGRGLQLLFYSVGIGQISSEVPQNLSASRPQDRQFILSSKKLLLSDSGFYLCAWTLGGRVSPLHFGNGTRLTVT.

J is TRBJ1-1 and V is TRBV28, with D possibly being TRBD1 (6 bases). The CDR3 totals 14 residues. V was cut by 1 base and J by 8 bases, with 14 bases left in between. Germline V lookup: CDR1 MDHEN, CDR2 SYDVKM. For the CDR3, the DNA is TGTGCCAGCAGTTTATTGCAGGGGAGGTCGGAAGCTTTCTTT. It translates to CASSLLQGRSEAFF.

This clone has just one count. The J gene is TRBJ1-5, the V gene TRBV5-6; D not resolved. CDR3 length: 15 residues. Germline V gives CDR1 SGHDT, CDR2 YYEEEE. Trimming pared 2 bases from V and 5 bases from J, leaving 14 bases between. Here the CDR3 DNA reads TGTGCCAGCAGCTTTTTCGGGGTTTTAGATCAGCCCCAGCATTTT. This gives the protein CASSFFGVLDQPQHF.

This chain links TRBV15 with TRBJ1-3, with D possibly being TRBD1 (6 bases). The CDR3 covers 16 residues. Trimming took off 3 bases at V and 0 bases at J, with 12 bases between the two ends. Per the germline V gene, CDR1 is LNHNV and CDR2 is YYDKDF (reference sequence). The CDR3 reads CATSRPQQGSGNTIYF. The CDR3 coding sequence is TGTGCCACCAGCAGGCCCCAACAGGGCTCTGGAAACACCATATATTTT.

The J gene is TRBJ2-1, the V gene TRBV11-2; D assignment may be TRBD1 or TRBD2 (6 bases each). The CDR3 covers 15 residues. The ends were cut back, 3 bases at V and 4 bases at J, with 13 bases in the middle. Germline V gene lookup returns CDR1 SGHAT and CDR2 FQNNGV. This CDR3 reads CASSFVRGGYNEQFF. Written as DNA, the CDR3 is TGTGCCAGCAGCTTTGTCAGGGGAGGATACAATGAGCAGTTCTTC.

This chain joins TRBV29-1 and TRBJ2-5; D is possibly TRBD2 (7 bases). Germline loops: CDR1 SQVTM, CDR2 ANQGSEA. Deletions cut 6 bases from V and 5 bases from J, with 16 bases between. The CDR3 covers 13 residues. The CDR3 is CSVALRGRETQYF. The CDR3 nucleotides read TGCAGCGTGGCCCTGCGGGGGCGCGAGACCCAGTACTTC.

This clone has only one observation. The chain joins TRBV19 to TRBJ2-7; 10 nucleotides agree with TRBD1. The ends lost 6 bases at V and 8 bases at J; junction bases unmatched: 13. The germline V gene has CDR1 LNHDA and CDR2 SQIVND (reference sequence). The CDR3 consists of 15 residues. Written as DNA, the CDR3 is TGTGCCAGTAGCCGTGATCTCGGGACAGGGGTAAAGCAGTACTTC. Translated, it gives CASSRDLGTGVKQYF. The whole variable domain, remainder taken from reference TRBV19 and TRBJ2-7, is DGGITQSPKYLFRKEGQNVTLSCEQNLNHDAMYWYRQDPGQGLRLIYYSQIVNDFQKGDIAEGYSVSREKKESFPLTVTSAQKNPTAFYLCASSRDLGTGVKQYFGPGTRLTVT.

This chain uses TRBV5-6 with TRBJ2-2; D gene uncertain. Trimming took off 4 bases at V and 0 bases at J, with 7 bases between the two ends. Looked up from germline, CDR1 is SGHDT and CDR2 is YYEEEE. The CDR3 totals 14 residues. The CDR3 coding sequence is TGTGCCAGCAGCCCCGCTACGAACACCGGGGAGCTGTTTTTT. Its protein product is CASSPATNTGELFF.

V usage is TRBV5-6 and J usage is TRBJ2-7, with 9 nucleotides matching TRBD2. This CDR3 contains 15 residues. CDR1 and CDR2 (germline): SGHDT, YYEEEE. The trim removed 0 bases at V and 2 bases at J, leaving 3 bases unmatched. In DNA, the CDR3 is TGTGCCAGCAGCTTGGGGCTAGCGGGAACCTACGAGCAGTACTTC. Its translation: CASSLGLAGTYEQYF.

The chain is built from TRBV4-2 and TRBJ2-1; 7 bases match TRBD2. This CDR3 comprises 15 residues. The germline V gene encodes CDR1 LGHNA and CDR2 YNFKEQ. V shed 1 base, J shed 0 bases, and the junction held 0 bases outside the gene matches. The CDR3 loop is CASSQGLASYNEQFF. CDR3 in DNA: TGTGCCAGCAGCCAAGGACTAGCCTCCTACAATGAGCAGTTCTTC.

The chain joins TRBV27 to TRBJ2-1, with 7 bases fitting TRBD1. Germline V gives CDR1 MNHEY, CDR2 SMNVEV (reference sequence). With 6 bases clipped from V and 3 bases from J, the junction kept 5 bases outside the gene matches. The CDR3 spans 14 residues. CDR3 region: CASRVQGIYNEQFF. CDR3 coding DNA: TGTGCCAGCAGAGTACAGGGGATCTACAATGAGCAGTTCTTC.

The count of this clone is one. This chain's CDR3 is CASSSGYRQSYEQYF. The CDR3 bases are TGCGCCAGCAGCTCCGGATACAGACAGTCCTACGAGCAGTACTTC. This chain links TRBV5-1 with TRBJ2-7; a possible D gene is TRBD1 (5 bases). Germline V CDR1 and CDR2: SGHRS, YFSETQ. This CDR3 has 15 amino acids. Deletions cut 3 bases from V and 1 base from J, with 14 bases between.

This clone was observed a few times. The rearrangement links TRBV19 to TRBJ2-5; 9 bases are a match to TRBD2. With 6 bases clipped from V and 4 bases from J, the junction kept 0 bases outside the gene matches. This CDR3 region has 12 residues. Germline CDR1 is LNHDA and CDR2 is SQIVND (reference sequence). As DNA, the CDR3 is TGTGCCAGTAGACTAGCGGGAGAGACCCAGTACTTC. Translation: CASRLAGETQYF.

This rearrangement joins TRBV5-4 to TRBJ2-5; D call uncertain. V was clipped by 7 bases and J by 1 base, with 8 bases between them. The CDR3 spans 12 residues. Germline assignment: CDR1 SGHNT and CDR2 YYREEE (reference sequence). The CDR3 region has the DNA TGTGCCAGCGGTGGATCCCAAGAGACCCAGTACTTC. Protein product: CASGGSQETQYF.

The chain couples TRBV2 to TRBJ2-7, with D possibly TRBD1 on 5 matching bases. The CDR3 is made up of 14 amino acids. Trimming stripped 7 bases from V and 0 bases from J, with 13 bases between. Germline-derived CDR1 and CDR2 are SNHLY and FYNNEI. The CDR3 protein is CASKGLINSYEQYF. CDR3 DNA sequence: TGTGCCAGCAAGGGGCTTATTAACTCCTACGAGCAGTACTTC.